This T cell receptor (beta chain) was profiled in a study of T cells in Graves' hyperthyroidism and ophthalmopathy. TCR beta CDR3 region amplification was performed from RNA transcripts. Initially, a first-round RT-PCR of the TCR CDR3 employed the HTBI primer set. One entry per CDR3 protein, called by TCRdb with MiXCR from the multiplex PCR reads. The sample holds around 360,000 distinct CDR3 sequences, 15% seen once. CDR1 is SGDLS and CDR2 is YYNGEE in the germline V gene. V dropped 0 bases and J dropped 3 bases, with 9 bases sitting between them. The CDR3 totals 14 residues. Out of 10 ml of fresh peripheral blood came the PBMCs.

This clonotype was sampled from a woman aged 60-75 years with Graves' ophthalmopathy. The chain employs TRBV9 and TRBJ1-2, with unresolved D. The sequenced sample was blood. The CDR3 nucleotides read TGTGCCAGCAGCGTAGGGCCGGGAGACTATGGCTACACCTTC. Translated: CASSVGPGDYGYTF.